The TCR beta chain under discussion was sequenced for a study of cytomegalovirus exposure and HLA in healthy donors (dated by TCRdb to 2017 to 2019). Regarding the research as a whole: According to an earlier analysis of 550 to 700 of the donors, some 180 million T cells yielded 117 million unique TCR beta sequences and around 280 Gb of sequence data. Roughly 5 DR-DQ haplotypes were handled as single units for association and clustering, since linkage in the cohort was strong. All discovery cohort repertoires had been generated using a single sequencing platform. Rather than drawing on any new phenotypic data, the later analysis identified candidate immune exposures from TCR beta sequences and the way those sequences occurred across donors. A later analysis re-examined previously published TCR beta repertoires from around 670 donors and added high-resolution HLA genotyping to investigate patterns of TCR occurrence. To predict cytomegalovirus infection status, the study brought together high-throughput TCR immunosequencing, statistical association of individual TCRs with disease status, and machine learning. In a later genetic analysis, genome-wide SNP genotypes for about three fifths of the roughly 670 donors were used, and that subset was treated as a discovery cohort. Donor age, sex, ethnicity and CMV serostatus were collected together with the repertoire data. The study aimed to test whether signatures of past pathogen exposure could be identified by cataloging public T cell receptors. The study used immunosequencing to profile the T cell repertoires of 666 subjects and linked those repertoires to cytomegalovirus serostatus. Among approximately 370 genotyped donors of the cohort, an average of approximately 240,000 unique TCR beta nucleotide sequences was sequenced per donor, of which about 20% were non-productive. The number of typed donors differed by locus: about 620-630 for A, B, C, DRB1 and DQB1; approximately 520 for DQA1; 606 for DPA1; and approximately 450 for DPB1. In an earlier analysis of a few hundred of the donors, high-throughput TCR beta sequencing was used to judge whether each TCR beta V gene segment behaved as functional or pseudogenic. Class I and class II HLA loci were covered by the typing at four-digit resolution. Of the 300 to 450 genotyped donors, around 81% fell in the genetic ancestry cluster associated with self-reported Caucasian donors. Besides the first cohort of more than 650 subjects, a separate validation cohort made up of 90 to 150 different subjects was used. An early release that covered about 640 HLA-typed donors contained approximately 300 gigabases of sequencing data and tens of millions of unique TCR sequences.

The cohort consisted of 600 to 750 healthy bone marrow donors. At the time of sampling, all cohort members were nominally healthy, though unrecorded immune exposures were likely present. The donor tested CMV seropositive and was one of the 289 seropositive cohort members. Every donor gave a peripheral blood sample, and the peripheral blood mononuclear cells from that sample were used for TCR beta sequencing. The Qiagen DNeasy Blood Extraction Kit was used to extract genomic DNA from the blood cell samples. CDR1 is given as SSHAT and CDR2 as FNYEAQ, both from the germline V gene (reference sequence). Trimming costs V 1 base and J 7 bases, and their ends lie 8 bases apart. Including cysteine and phenylalanine, the CDR3 has 13 amino acids. Of all the DNA, just the CDR3 is kept, 39 bases in frame from base 1. Library creation used the immunoSEQ multiplex PCR assay. A mixture of 60 forward primers for TCR Vbeta segments and 13 reverse primers for TCR Jbeta segments was used in the multiplex PCR. The CDR3 region of rearranged TCR beta genes was amplified from genomic DNA with a multiplex PCR assay. The amplified TCR beta libraries were sequenced on the Illumina HiSeq System as 87-base-pair reads. In the authors' own workflow: A later analysis tallied about 77 million unique TCR beta chains across the 700 or so repertoires, and about 10 million of those chains were shared by two or more donors. A nearest-neighbor algorithm error-corrected the raw reads and collapsed the reads into unique sequences, merging closely related sequences to remove PCR and sequencing errors. To assign V, D and J gene segments, CDR3 sequences were aligned to IMGT reference sequences. For a sequence to be retained, a match of at least six nucleotides was required to both a V gene segment and a J gene segment. Rearrangements were classified as productive when the CDR3 lacked stop codons and remained in frame with V and J, and all other rearrangements were classified as non-productive. Following IMGT convention, CDR3 was defined as the stretch from the second conserved V-encoded cysteine to the conserved J-encoded phenylalanine. The earlier analysis of about 500 of the donors excluded sequences that lacked an unambiguous match to a single V gene segment. An earlier analysis of 450 to 650 of the donors called V segments functional above 56.7% productive rearrangements and segregating when the between-donor standard deviation exceeded 5%. A statistical classification framework was built to diagnose cytomegalovirus status from the catalog of TCR beta chain sequences. V and J gene assignment, in a later analysis, came from comparing TCR nucleotide sequences with IMGT/GENE-DB human TR gene sequences. A later analysis assigned CDR3 sequences and most-parsimonious VDJ recombination scenarios with the TCRdist pipeline. In a later analysis, each TCR beta chain was defined by its CDR3 amino acid sequence together with its V-gene family, and reads without a unique V-gene family were excluded. As a way to deal with suspected cross-contamination and a sequencing artifact, a later analysis dropped 450 to 600 nucleotide sequences that were highly shared and had low generation probability. In a later analysis, a clonal expansion index was calculated for each public chain from normalized within-repertoire ranks of inferred template counts. In a later analysis, generation probabilities were computed with a VDJ recombination model fitted to out-of-frame rearrangements, and the resulting probabilities were checked against IGoR. Hypergeometric tests were used in a later analysis to score TCR-TCR, TCR-HLA and TCR-CMV co-occurrence, with a repertoire-size bias correction applied to the TCR pairs. In a later analysis, false discovery rates were estimated by permuting HLA or CMV assignments 20 times. In a later analysis, co-occurring TCRs were grouped using DBSCAN, and TCRdist sequence similarity was added for clustering within HLA-allele-positive subsets. For co-occurrence clustering, repertoires with fewer than 30,000 or more than 120,000 public chains were excluded, along with four or five repertoires with anomalous nucleotide sharing. This is the immuneACCESS table as TCRdb keeps it, with only in-frame sequences that have V and J called. A part of the clones is gone; compared with another copy, unresolved V genes explain less than half, and the rest is unexplained. The V and J calls and clone size are taken from that table; D and trimming were inferred from the DNA. Across this sample there are approximately 90,000 clones, with about three quarters seen only once. The ten largest clones capture approximately 16% of the sample.

A word on this clone: Its antigen is unknown. No much larger clone is present one base from it, and per-base qualities are unavailable. The sample contains more than one DNA sequence encoding this CDR3.

What the work shows at the level of the full study, not this receptor alone: In an earlier analysis of some 640 of the donors, most TCR beta V segments were observed in productive rearrangements about 87% or about 30% of the time, broadly matching IMGT annotations. A few of the identified cytomegalovirus-associated TCR beta chains were confirmed in vitro to be specific for cytomegalovirus antigens. In a later analysis, several top co-occurrence clusters were reported to appear linked to parvovirus B19, influenza, CMV and Epstein-Barr virus. A further reported finding was that TCR beta sequences accurately predicted the HLA-A and HLA-B alleles for most subjects in the first cohort. A cluster of highly shared sequence variants was judged likely to represent a technical artifact of the sequencing pipeline. In a later analysis, HLA-associated TCR beta chains showed more clonal expansion and lower generation probabilities than non-associated chains that were equally common. CMV serostatus was the only immune exposure information available for the cohort. Because HLA typing was missing for some donors at each locus, association tests included only the typed subset. Linkage disequilibrium might explain the correlated functional status among segregating V segments, but an unknown experimental factor could not be ruled out. When HLA alleles, especially DR and DQ, strongly co-occurred, attributing TCR associations to individual alleles was difficult. In both the original and validation cohorts, the classifier was reported to diagnose cytomegalovirus status with high specificity and sensitivity. Some IMGT-functional V segments, including TRBV6-2 and TRBV6-3, could not be told apart with the 87-base-pair reads, so those segments were excluded. Only TCR beta chains were sequenced in this cohort, and the absence of alpha or paired-chain data limited detectable features. Presence/absence analyses assumed roughly uniform sequencing depth across donors, an assumption that may not hold. Compared with the roughly 710-donor mean, donors in an Asian-associated ancestry cluster had fewer N-insertions in productive TCRs, according to a later genetic analysis. Specific HLA alleles were associated with about 17,000 TCR beta sequences at a false discovery rate of 0.05 in a later analysis. The authors suggested that the approach could potentially be extended to other disease states and immunological phenotypes. Most TCR sequences were observed very rarely across donors, whereas some public TCRs were present in many individuals. Because counts were too low, 15 to 20 rarely observed V segments, including chromosome 9 orphons, were left out of the earlier analysis of some 640 of the donors. In a later analysis, TCR association rates were found to vary across HLA loci, with the most associated TCRs seen for DRB1 alleles and the fewest for HLA-C alleles. A total of fewer than 200 TCR beta chains were listed by the study as associated with cytomegalovirus. A later analysis found that most CMV-associated TCR beta chains appeared HLA-restricted, with HLA associations seemingly driven largely by CMV exposure. A later genetic analysis associated a missense DCLRE1C variant with V-gene and J-gene trimming of TCR beta chains, and an independent cohort replicated the association.

Sequenced input: PBMCs. This receptor was taken from a woman aged 45-65 years in good health and CMV-seropositive. The chain links TRBV7-7 with TRBJ1-5, with no confidently assigned D gene. The CDR3 region: CASSLERGQPQHF. The nucleotide sequence reads as follows: TGTGCCAGCAGCTTAGAGCGTGGCCAGCCCCAGCATTTT.